The source of this TCR beta chain is a study of radiotherapy plus CTLA-4 blockade in lung cancer. Regarding the study as a whole: It was early blood T cell clone dynamics, with interferon-beta, that reportedly best predicted response.

This clone has a single count. Its antigen is not known. The study treated chemo-refractory metastatic non-small-cell lung cancer patients with focal radiation plus ipilimumab CTLA-4 blockade. TCRdb's copy holds only in-frame clones and misses some; the assay was immunoSEQ multiplex PCR. The profile covers 50,000 to 70,000 clones, with around 80% appearing a single time and less than 4.5% taken by the ten largest. Germline loops: CDR1 SGHNT, CDR2 YYREEE (reference sequence). This CDR3 has 15 amino acids. Unmatched junction bases numbered 5, after V lost 2 bases and J lost 4 bases. V usage is TRBV5-4 and J usage is TRBJ2-3, with 9 nucleotides matching TRBD2. This receptor was obtained from a human donor with non-small cell lung cancer who had a partial response to radiotherapy plus ipilimumab. This sample comprised peripheral blood, obtained from a patient treated with radiotherapy plus ipilimumab. CDR3: CASSLRGGVADTQYF. The DNA of the CDR3 is TGTGCCAGCAGCTTACGCGGGGGGGTCGCAGATACGCAGTATTTT.